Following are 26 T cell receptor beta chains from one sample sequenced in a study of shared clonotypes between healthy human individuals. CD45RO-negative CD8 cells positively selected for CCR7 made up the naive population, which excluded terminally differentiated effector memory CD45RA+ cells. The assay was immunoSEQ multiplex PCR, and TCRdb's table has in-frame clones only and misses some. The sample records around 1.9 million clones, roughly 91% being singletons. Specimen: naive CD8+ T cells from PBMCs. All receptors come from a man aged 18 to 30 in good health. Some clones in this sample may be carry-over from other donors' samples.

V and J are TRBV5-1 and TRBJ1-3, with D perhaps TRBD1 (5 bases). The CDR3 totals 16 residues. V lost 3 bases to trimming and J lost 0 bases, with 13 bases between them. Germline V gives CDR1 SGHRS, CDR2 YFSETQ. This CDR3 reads CASSWGWESSGNTIYF. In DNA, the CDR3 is TGCGCCAGCAGCTGGGGCTGGGAGAGCTCTGGAAACACCATATATTTT.

CDR3 coding DNA: TGTGCCAGCAGTTTATTGTCCGGGGGACCCTACGAGCAGTACTTC. Residues: CASSLLSGGPYEQYF. The chain is built from TRBV28 and TRBJ2-7; D possibly corresponds to TRBD2 (6 bases). The V and J ends lost 1 base and 2 bases respectively, with 12 bases between them. Germline V CDR1 and CDR2: MDHEN, SYDVKM. This CDR3 has 15 amino acids.

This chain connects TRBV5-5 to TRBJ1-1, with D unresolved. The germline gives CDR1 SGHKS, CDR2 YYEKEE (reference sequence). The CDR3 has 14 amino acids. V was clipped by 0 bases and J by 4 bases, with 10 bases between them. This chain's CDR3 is CASSLVGVPTEAFF. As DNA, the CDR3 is TGTGCCAGCAGCTTGGTTGGGGTCCCCACTGAAGCTTTCTTT.

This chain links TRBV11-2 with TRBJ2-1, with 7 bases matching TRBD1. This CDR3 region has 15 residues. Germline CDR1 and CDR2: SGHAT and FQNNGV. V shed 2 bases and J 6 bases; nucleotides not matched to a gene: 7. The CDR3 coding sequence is TGTGCCAGCAGCTTAAGACAGGGTGTCGGCAATGAGCAGTTCTTC. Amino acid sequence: CASSLRQGVGNEQFF.

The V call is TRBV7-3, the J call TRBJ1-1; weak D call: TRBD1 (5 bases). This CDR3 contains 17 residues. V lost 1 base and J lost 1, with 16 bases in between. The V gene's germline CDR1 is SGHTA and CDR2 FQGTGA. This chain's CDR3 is CASSLRGGGAQNTEAFF. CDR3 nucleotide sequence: TGTGCCAGCAGCTTAAGGGGAGGAGGGGCCCAGAACACTGAAGCTTTCTTT.

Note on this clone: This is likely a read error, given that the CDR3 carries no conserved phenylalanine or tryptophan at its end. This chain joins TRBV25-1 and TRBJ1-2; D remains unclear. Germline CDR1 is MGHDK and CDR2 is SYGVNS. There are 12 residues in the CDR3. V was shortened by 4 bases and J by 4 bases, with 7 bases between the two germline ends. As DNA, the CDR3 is TGTGCCAGCAGTGCACCGGGCTATGGCTACACCCTC. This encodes CASSAPGYGYTL.

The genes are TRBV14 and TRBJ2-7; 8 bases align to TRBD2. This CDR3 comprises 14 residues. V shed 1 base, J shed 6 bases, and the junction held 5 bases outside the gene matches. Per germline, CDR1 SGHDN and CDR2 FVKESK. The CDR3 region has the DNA TGTGCCAGCAGCCAAGGGTTTAGCGGGATCGAGCAGTACTTC. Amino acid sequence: CASSQGFSGIEQYF.

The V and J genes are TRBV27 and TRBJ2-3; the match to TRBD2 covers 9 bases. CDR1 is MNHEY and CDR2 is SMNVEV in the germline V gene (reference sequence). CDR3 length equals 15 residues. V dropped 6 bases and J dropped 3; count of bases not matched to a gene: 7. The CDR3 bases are TGTGCCAGCAGGCACCGACTAGCGGCTACAGATACGCAGTATTTT. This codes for CASRHRLAATDTQYF.

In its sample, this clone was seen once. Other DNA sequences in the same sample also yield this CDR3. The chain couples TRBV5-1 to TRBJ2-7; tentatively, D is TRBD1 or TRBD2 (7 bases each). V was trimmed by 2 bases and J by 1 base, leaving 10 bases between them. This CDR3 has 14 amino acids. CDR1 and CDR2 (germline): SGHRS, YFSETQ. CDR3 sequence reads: CASSFRGGSYEQYF. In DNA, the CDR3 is TGCGCCAGCAGCTTCAGGGGGGGTTCCTACGAGCAGTACTTC.

The CDR3 loop is CASSFQTGGTEAFF. CDR3 DNA: TGTGCCAGCAGTTTCCAGACAGGGGGGACTGAAGCTTTCTTT. The rearrangement links TRBV6-5 to TRBJ1-1; the match to TRBD1 covers 9 bases. The germline V gene has CDR1 MNHEY and CDR2 SVGAGI. The V gene end was trimmed by 4 bases and the J gene end by 5 bases; junction bases not matched to a gene: 5. The CDR3 contains 14 residues.

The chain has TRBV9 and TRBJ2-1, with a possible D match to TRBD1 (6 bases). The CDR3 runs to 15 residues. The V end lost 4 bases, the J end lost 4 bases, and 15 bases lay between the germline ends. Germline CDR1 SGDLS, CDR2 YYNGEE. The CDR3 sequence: CASSLRTAPYNEQFF. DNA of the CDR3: TGTGCCAGCAGCCTCCGGACAGCTCCTTACAATGAGCAGTTCTTC. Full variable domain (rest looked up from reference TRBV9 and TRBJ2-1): DSGVTQTPKHLITATGQRVTLRCSPRSGDLSVYWYQQSLDQGLQFLIQYYNGEERAKGNILERFSAQQFPDLHSELNLSSLELGDSALYFCASSLRTAPYNEQFFGPGTRLTVL.

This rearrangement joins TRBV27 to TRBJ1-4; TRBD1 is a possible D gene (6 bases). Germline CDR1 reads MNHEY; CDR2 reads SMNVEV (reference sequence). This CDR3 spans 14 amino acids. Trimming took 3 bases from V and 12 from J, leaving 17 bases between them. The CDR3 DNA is TGTGCCAGCAGTTTCGTCCCAGGGGTGGGTGAACTGTTTTTT. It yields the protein CASSFVPGVGELFF.

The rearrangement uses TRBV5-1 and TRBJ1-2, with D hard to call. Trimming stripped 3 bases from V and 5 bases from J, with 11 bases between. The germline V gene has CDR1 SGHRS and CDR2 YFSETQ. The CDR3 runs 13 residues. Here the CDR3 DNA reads TGCGCCAGCAGCTCCGGACTGAGTTATGGCTACACCTTC. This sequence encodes CASSSGLSYGYTF.

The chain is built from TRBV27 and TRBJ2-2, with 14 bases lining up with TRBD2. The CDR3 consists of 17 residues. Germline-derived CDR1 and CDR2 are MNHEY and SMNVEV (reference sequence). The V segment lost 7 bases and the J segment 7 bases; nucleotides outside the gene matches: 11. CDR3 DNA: TGTGCCAGCACCCTAAGGGGACTAGCGGGAGTGGGCGGGGAGCTGTTTTTT. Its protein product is CASTLRGLAGVGGELFF.

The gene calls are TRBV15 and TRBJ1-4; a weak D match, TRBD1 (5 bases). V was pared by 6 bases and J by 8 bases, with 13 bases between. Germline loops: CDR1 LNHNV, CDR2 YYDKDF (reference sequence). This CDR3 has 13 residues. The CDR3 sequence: CATRGVGEEKLFF. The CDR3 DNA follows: TGTGCCACCAGGGGGGTTGGGGAGGAAAAACTGTTTTTT.

The CDR3 region is CASSEWKNYGYTF. In DNA form, the CDR3 reads TGTGCCAGCAGTGAATGGAAAAACTATGGCTACACCTTC. This chain links TRBV2 with TRBJ1-2; D uncertain. This CDR3 is built from 13 residues. The germline V and J ends were trimmed by 2 bases and 2 bases, with 6 bases remaining between them. From germline, CDR1 is SNHLY and CDR2 FYNNEI. The full variable domain, its missing parts supplied by reference TRBV2 and TRBJ1-2, is EPEVTQTPSHQVTQMGQEVILRCVPISNHLYFYWYRQILGQKVEFLVSFYNNEISEKSEIFDDQFSVERPDGSNFTLKIRSTKLEDSAMYFCASSEWKNYGYTFGSGTRLTVV.

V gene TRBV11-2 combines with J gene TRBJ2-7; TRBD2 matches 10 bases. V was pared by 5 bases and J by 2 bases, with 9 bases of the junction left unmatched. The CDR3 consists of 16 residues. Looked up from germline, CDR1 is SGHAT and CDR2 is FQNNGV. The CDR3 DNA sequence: TGTGCCAGCAGCCCCCGCTTGGGACTAGCGACCTACGAGCAGTACTTC. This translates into CASSPRLGLATYEQYF.

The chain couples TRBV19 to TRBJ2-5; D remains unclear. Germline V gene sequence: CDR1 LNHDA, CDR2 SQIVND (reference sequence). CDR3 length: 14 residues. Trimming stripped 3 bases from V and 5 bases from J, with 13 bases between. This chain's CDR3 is CASSMFGPGETQYF. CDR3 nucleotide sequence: TGTGCCAGTAGTATGTTCGGACCTGGGGAGACCCAGTACTTC.

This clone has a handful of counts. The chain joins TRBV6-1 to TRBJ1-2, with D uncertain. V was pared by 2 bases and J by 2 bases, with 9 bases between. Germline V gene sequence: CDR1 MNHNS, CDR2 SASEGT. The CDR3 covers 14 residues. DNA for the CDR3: TGTGCCAGCAGTGAATCCGCAGCCAACTATGGCTACACCTTC. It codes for CASSESAANYGYTF.

As DNA, the CDR3 is TGTGCCAATTATATACCAGACGCCAACTCTGGGGCCAACGTCCTGACTTTC. Translated: CANYIPDANSGANVLTF. J is TRBJ2-6 and V is TRBV2; D is undetermined. Germline CDR1 reads SNHLY; CDR2 reads FYNNEI. V was cut by 10 bases and J by 0 bases, with 19 bases left in between. The CDR3 is 17 amino acids.

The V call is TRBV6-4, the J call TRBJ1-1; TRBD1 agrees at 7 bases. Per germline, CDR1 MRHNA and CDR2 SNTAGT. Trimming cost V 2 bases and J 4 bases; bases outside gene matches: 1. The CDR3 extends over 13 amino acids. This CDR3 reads CASSDDRVTEAFF. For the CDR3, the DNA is TGTGCCAGCAGTGACGACAGGGTCACTGAAGCTTTCTTT.

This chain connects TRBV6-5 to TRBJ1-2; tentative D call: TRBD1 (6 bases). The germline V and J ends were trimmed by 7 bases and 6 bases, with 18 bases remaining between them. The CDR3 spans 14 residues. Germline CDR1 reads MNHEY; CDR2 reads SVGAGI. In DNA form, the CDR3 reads TGTGCCAGCAAACTGGACAGCCTCCTAAATGGCTACACCTTC. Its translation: CASKLDSLLNGYTF.

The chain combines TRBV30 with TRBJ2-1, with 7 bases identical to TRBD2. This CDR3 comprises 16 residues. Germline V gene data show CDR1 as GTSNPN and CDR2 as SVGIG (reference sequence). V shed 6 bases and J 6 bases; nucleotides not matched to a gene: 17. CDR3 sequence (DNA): TGTGCCTGTCTCCCGGCGGGAGCGGATATAGGCAATGAGCAGTTCTTC. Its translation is CACLPAGADIGNEQFF.

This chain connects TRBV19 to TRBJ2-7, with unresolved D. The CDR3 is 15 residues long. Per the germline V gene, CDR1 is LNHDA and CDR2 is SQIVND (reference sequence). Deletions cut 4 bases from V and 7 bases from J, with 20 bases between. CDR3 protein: CASSRLGGVLGEQYF. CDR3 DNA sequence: TGTGCCAGTAGTAGACTGGGCGGTGTATTGGGAGAGCAGTACTTC.

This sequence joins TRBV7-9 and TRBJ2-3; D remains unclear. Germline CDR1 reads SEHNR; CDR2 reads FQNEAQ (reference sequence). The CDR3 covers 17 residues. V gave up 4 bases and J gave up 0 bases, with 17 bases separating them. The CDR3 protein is CASSSSYRATSTDTQYF. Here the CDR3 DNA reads TGTGCCAGCAGCTCATCGTATAGGGCTACTAGCACAGATACGCAGTATTTT.

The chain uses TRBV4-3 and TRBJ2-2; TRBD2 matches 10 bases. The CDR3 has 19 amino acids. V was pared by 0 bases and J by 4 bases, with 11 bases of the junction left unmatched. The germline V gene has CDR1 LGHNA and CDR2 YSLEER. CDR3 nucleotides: TGCGCCAGCAGCCAAGATCTGGCTAGCGGGAGCCTGGGCACCGGGGAGCTGTTTTTT. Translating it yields CASSQDLASGSLGTGELFF.